This T cell receptor beta chain was profiled in a study of shared clonotypes between healthy human individuals. The CDR3 contains 16 residues. The germline gives CDR1 SGDLS, CDR2 YYNGEE. J was trimmed by 6 bases and V by 4 bases; bases with no gene match: 12. Study-wide points: Tissues were not sampled, only blood, and their repertoires likely differ.

Running of the assay took place at deep level. Genomic DNA per cell subset filled all wells of several immunoSEQ plates. The repertoire was sequenced with immunoSEQ multiplex PCR; TCRdb's copy has only in-frame clones and lacks some. The sample holds around 440,000 clones; roughly four fifths are singletons and the top ten take around 12%. A remark on this clone: Antigen unknown.

The origin of this receptor is a woman aged 40 to 50 in good health. Some clones in this sample may be carry-over from other donors' samples. Material for sequencing was PBMCs. V is TRBV9 and J is TRBJ2-1; 8 nucleotides line up with TRBD2. CDR3 in DNA: TGTGCCAGCAGCTCAAAAGCGGGAGCTATACGCAATGAGCAGTTCTTC. Translation: CASSSKAGAIRNEQFF.